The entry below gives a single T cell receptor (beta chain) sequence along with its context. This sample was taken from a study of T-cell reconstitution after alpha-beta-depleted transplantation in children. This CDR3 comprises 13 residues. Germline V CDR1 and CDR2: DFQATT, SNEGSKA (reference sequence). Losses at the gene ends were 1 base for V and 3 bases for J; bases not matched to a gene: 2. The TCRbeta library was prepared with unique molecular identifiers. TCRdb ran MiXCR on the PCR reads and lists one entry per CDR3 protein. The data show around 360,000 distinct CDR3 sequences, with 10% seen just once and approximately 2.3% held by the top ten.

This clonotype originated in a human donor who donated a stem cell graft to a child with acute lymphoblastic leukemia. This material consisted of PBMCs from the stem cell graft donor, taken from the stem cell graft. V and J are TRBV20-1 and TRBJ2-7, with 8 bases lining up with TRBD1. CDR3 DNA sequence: TGCAGTGCTAGAGGGGACAGGTACTACGAGCAGTACTTC. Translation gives CSARGDRYYEQYF.